This TCR beta chain is drawn from a study of CD8 T cells in ankylosing spondylitis. The study, taken as a whole, reports: Some of these motif variants have turned up before, in reports on reactive arthritis synovial fluid and blood. Disease-linked clones reportedly concentrated significantly in matched ankylosing spondylitis synovial fluid. Characteristic of ankylosing spondylitis blood, it appeared, was a TCR beta motif comprising several highly homologous variants.

The CDR3 loop spans 16 amino acids. V gave up 7 bases and J gave up 5 bases; unmatched junction bases: 13. Looked up from germline, CDR1 is SGHRS and CDR2 is YFSETQ. This clonotype was seen at least ten times. As yet, its antigen is unknown. Each TCR beta library was made by quantitative 5'-RACE that incorporated molecular barcodes. TCRdb re-derived calls from the 5' RACE reads in MiXCR, one entry per CDR3 protein. Here the sample spans 27,000 or so distinct CDR3 sequences, roughly 7.9% being singletons. This rearrangement joins TRBV5-1 to TRBJ2-7; TRBD2 matches 12 bases. This TCR derives from a male donor with ankylosing spondylitis or in good health (not recorded which). The sequenced material came from blood. The CDR3 DNA follows: TGCGCCAGCTTTCCCACCCCGGGACTAGCGGGCCACGAGCAGTACTTC. As protein: CASFPTPGLAGHEQYF.